A single sample gave rise to the 17 T cell receptor beta chains below, sequenced in a study of blood T cell repertoires in COVID-19. TCRdb keeps only in-frame clones here, not all; method: immunoSEQ multiplex PCR. The sample holds over 55,000 clones, 75% to 85% seen once. The sample comprised peripheral blood. Every receptor here comes from a man aged 50 to 59 with acute or convalescent COVID-19.

This clone showed up just once. The J gene is TRBJ2-3, the V gene TRBV25-1; 7 nucleotides align to TRBD2. J gave up 2 bases and V 1 base, and 6 bases lay outside the gene matches. There are 16 residues in the CDR3. Germline V gives CDR1 MGHDK, CDR2 SYGVNS. CDR3 amino acids: CASSEFLAEYTDTQYF. The CDR3 nucleotides are TGTGCCAGCAGTGAATTTCTAGCGGAGTACACAGATACGCAGTATTTT.

The rearrangement links TRBV7-8 to TRBJ2-7; 10 bases line up with TRBD2. The length of the CDR3 is 15 residues. CDR1 is SGHVS, CDR2 FQNEAQ, per germline. V lost 8 bases, J lost 2 bases, and 9 bases stayed unmatched. In nucleotides, the CDR3 is TGTGCCAGCCGCCGTCTAGCGGGGGCCCCCTACGAGCAGTACTTC. Protein sequence: CASRRLAGAPYEQYF.

The chain employs TRBV4-2 and TRBJ1-4; 8 bases match TRBD1. Looked up from germline, CDR1 is LGHNA and CDR2 is YNFKEQ. CDR3 length: 15 residues. The J segment lost 6 bases and the V segment lost 1 base, leaving 4 bases of the junction unmatched. The CDR3 reads CASSQAKGQDEKLFF. The CDR3 region has the DNA TGTGCCAGCAGCCAAGCCAAGGGACAGGATGAAAAACTGTTTTTT.

This chain joins TRBV18 and TRBJ1-5; D gene ambiguous. Germline-derived CDR1 and CDR2 are KGHSH and LQKENI. V was clipped by 8 bases and J by 4 bases, with 12 bases between them. This CDR3 is built from 13 residues. CDR3 region: CASAQAQNQPQHF. For the CDR3, the DNA is TGTGCCAGCGCGCAGGCACAAAATCAGCCCCAGCATTTT. Variable domain in full (rest from reference TRBV18 and TRBJ1-5): NAGVMQNPRHLVRRRGQEARLRCSPMKGHSHVYWYRQLPEEGLKFMVYLQKENIIDESGMPKERFSAEFPKEGPSILRIQQVVRGDSAAYFCASAQAQNQPQHFGDGTRLSIL.

This chain uses TRBV7-9 with TRBJ2-2; 9 bases align to TRBD2. CDR1 is SEHNR, CDR2 FQNEAQ, per germline (reference sequence). The CDR3 length is 15 residues. Germline trimming cut 4 bases from V and 5 bases from J; bases unmatched to any gene: 5. The CDR3 nucleotides read TGTGCCAGCAGCTCCAGTACTAGCGGGACCGGGGAGCTGTTTTTT. Translation gives CASSSSTSGTGELFF. Drawing the rest from reference TRBV7-9 and TRBJ2-2, the complete variable domain is DTGVSQNPRHKITKRGQNVTFRCDPISEHNRLYWYRQTLGQGPEFLTYFQNEAQLEKSRLLSDRFSAERPKGSFSTLEIQRTEQGDSAMYLCASSSSTSGTGELFFGEGSRLTVL.

The chain joins TRBV10-3 to TRBJ1-1, with D tentatively TRBD1 (6 bases). Germline V lookup: CDR1 ENHRY, CDR2 SYGVKD. The ends were cut back, 6 bases at V and 2 bases at J, with 13 bases in the middle. The length of the CDR3 is 14 residues. The CDR3: CAIRAGVENTEAFF. The CDR3 bases are TGTGCCATCAGAGCAGGGGTGGAAAACACTGAAGCTTTCTTT.

The rearrangement uses TRBV14 and TRBJ2-7, with D tentatively TRBD1 (6 bases). Trimming took 0 bases from V and 4 from J, leaving 10 bases between them. CDR3 length equals 14 residues. CDR1 and CDR2 from the germline V gene are SGHDN and FVKESK. CDR3 protein: CASSQDGGFYEQYV. In nucleotides, the CDR3 is TGTGCCAGCAGCCAAGATGGGGGCTTTTACGAGCAGTACGTC.

The rearrangement uses TRBV19 and TRBJ1-2; the match to TRBD1 covers 9 bases. The CDR3 totals 15 residues. The V and J ends lost 3 bases and 4 bases, in that order; junction bases with no gene match: 6. Germline CDR1 reads LNHDA; CDR2 reads SQIVND (reference sequence). CDR3 in DNA: TGTGCCAGTAGTATTACAGGGGGCGATGGCTATGGCTACACCTTC. Its translation is CASSITGGDGYGYTF.

The V and J genes are TRBV2 and TRBJ2-1; D might be TRBD2 (5 bases). Germline loops: CDR1 SNHLY, CDR2 FYNNEI. Trimming took off 6 bases at V and 6 bases at J, with 9 bases between the two ends. This CDR3 contains 12 residues. CDR3 amino acids: CASSWGANEQFF. CDR3 in DNA: TGTGCCAGCAGCTGGGGAGCCAATGAGCAGTTCTTC.

The chain is built from TRBV5-1 and TRBJ2-3; 7 nucleotides agree with TRBD2. This CDR3 contains 16 residues. The germline CDR1 and CDR2 sequences are SGHRS and YFSETQ. V dropped 4 bases and J dropped 6; count of bases not matched to a gene: 14. This chain's CDR3 is CASSTALARAGDTQYF. CDR3 nucleotide sequence: TGCGCCAGCAGCACGGCACTAGCGAGGGCTGGGGATACGCAGTATTTT.

The V gene is TRBV29-1, the J gene TRBJ2-7; 8 bases line up with TRBD1. The V gene's germline CDR1 is SQVTM and CDR2 ANQGSEA. This CDR3 contains 12 residues. V gave up 2 bases and J gave up 4 bases; unmatched junction bases: 1. The CDR3 region is CSVEQGAYEQYF. The DNA of the CDR3 is TGCAGCGTTGAACAGGGGGCTTACGAGCAGTACTTC.

The chain joins TRBV7-8 to TRBJ2-1, with D unclear. The CDR3 runs 17 residues. Germline-derived CDR1 and CDR2 are SGHVS and FQNEAQ. V was pared by 5 bases and J by 0 bases, with 17 bases between. CDR3 residues: CASSPSLRRSSYNEQFF. In DNA form, the CDR3 reads TGTGCCAGCAGCCCGTCTTTGCGGCGGAGCTCCTACAATGAGCAGTTCTTC.

This clone was recorded once. The V gene is TRBV5-1, the J gene TRBJ2-2; TRBD1 agrees at 7 bases. This CDR3 has 14 residues. Germline assignment: CDR1 SGHRS and CDR2 YFSETQ. V gave up 6 bases and J gave up 1 base; unmatched junction bases: 3. As DNA, the CDR3 is TGCGCCAGCACCTGGACAGGGAACACCGGGGAGCTGTTTTTT. It encodes CASTWTGNTGELFF.

The V and J genes are TRBV12-2 and TRBJ1-3. TRBV12-2 is noted as a pseudogene. The CDR3 length is 16 residues. CDR3 amino acids: CASRDEEAHSGNTIYF. The CDR3 DNA follows: TGTGCAAGTCGCGACGAAGAGGCGCACTCTGGAAACACCATATATTTT.

The J gene is TRBJ2-2, the V gene TRBV29-1; 11 nucleotides agree with TRBD1. J gave up 7 bases and V 7 bases, and 5 bases lay outside the gene matches. Looked up from germline, CDR1 is SQVTM and CDR2 is ANQGSEA. The CDR3 has 13 amino acids. DNA for the CDR3: TGCAGCGCGGACAGGGGGCGTAGCGGGGAGCTGTTTTTT. Amino acid sequence: CSADRGRSGELFF.

The V and J genes are TRBV30 and TRBJ1-1; tentative D call: TRBD1 (6 bases). V lost 1 base and J 7 bases, leaving 16 bases between the germline ends. The CDR3 sequence is 14 residues long. Germline CDR1 GTSNPN, CDR2 SVGIG (reference sequence). For the CDR3, the DNA is TGTGCCTGGAGTGGAAACAGGGTATCGGTTGAAGCTTTCTTT. Translation gives CAWSGNRVSVEAFF.

The table lists this clone with a few counts. CDR3 loop: CASSLMGGTEAFF. The DNA for the CDR3 is TGTGCCAGCAGCTTGATGGGGGGGACTGAAGCTTTCTTT. The chain combines TRBV5-5 with TRBJ1-1; the D gene is possibly TRBD1 (5 bases). The V end was cut by 1 base, the J end by 5 bases, with 9 bases between. Germline CDR1 is SGHKS and CDR2 is YYEKEE (reference sequence). There are 13 residues in the CDR3.